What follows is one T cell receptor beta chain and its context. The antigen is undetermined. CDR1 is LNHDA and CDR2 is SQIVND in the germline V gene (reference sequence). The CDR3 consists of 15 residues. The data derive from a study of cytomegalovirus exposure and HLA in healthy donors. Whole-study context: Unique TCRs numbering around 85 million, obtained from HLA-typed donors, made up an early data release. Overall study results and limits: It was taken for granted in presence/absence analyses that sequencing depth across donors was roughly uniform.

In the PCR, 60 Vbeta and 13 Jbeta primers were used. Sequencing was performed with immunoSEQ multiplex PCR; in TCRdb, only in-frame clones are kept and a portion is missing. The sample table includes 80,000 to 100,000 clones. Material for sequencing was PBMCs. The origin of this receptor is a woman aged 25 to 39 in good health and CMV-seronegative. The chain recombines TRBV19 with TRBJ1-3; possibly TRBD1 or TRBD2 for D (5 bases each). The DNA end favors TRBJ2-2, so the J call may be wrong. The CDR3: CASSARVGDTGELFF. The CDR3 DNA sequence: TGTGCCAGTAGTGCCAGGGTGGGGGACACCGGGGAGCTGTTTTTT.